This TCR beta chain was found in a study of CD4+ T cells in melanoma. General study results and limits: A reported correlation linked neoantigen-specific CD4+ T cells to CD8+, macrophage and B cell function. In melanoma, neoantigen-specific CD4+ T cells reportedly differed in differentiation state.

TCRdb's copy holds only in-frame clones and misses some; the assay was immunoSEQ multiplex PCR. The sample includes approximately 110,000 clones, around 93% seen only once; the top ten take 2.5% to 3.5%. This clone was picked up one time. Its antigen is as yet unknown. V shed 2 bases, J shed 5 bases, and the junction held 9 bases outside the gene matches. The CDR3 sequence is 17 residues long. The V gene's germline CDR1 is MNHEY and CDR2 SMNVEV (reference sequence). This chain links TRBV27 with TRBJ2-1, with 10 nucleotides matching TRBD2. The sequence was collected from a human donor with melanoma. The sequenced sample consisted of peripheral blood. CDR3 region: CASSLRFGLAGDNEQFF. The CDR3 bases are TGTGCCAGCAGTTTAAGGTTCGGGCTAGCGGGAGACAATGAGCAGTTCTTC.